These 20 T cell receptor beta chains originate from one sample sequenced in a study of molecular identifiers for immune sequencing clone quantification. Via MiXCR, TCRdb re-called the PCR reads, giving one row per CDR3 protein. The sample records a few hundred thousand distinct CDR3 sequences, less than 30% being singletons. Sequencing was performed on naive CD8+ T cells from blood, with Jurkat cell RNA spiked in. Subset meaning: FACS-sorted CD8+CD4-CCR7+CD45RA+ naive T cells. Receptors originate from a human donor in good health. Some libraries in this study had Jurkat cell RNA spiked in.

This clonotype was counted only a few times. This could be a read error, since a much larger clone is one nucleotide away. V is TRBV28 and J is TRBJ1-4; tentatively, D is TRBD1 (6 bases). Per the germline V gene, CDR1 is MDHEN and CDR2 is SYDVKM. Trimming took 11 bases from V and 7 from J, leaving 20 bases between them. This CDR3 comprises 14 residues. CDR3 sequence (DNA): TGTGCCCCCCTGGGGGGGGCGCACGGTGAAAAACTGTTTTTT. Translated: CAPLGGAHGEKLFF.

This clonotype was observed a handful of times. The DNA of the CDR3 is TGCGCCAGCAGCCTAGGACAGGGGGCGGTTAATGAGCAGTTCTTC. This sequence encodes CASSLGQGAVNEQFF. The gene calls are TRBV4-1 and TRBJ2-1; 11 nucleotides line up with TRBD1. In germline, CDR1 is MGHRA, CDR2 YSYEKL. The CDR3 is 15 residues long. Losses at the gene ends were 4 bases for V and 7 bases for J; bases not matched to a gene: 6.

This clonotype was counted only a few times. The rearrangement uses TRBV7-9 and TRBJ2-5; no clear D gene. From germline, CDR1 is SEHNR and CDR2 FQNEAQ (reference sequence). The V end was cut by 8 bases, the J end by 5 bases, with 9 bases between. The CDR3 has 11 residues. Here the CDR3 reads CASWTGETQYF. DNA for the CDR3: TGTGCCAGCTGGACCGGGGAGACCCAGTACTTC.

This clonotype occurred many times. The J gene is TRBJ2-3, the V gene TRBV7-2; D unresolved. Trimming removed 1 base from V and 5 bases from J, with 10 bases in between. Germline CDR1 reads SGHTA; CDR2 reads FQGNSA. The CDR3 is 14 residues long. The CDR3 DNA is TGTGCCAGCAGCTTAGGAGTAAGAAGAGATACGCAGTATTTT. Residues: CASSLGVRRDTQYF.

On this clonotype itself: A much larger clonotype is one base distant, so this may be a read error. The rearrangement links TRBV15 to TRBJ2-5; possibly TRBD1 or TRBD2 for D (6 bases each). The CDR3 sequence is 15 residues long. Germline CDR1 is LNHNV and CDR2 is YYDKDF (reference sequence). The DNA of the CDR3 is TGTGCCGCCAGCAGCGTACAGGGAGGAGATGAGACCCAGTACTTC. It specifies CAASSVQGGDETQYF.

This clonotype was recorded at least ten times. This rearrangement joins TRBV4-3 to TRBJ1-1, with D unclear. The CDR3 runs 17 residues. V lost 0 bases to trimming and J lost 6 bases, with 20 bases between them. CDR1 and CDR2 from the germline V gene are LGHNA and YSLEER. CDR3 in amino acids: CASSQDQNGGPVAEAFF. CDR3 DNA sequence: TGCGCCAGCAGCCAAGATCAGAATGGCGGCCCAGTAGCTGAAGCTTTCTTT.

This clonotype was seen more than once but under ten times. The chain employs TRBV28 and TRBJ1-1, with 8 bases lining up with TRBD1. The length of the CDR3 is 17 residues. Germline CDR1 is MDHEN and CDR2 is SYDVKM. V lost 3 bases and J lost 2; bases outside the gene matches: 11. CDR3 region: CASSFDNRGEYNTEAFF. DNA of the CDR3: TGTGCCAGCAGTTTCGACAACAGGGGGGAGTATAACACTGAAGCTTTCTTT.

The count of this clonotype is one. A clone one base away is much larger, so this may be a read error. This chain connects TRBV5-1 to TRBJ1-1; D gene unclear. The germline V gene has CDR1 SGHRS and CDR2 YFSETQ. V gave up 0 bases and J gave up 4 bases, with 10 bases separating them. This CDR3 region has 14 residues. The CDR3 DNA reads TGCGCCAGCAGCTTGGCCACCCTGACCACTGAAGCTTTCTTT. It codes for CASSLATLTTEAFF.

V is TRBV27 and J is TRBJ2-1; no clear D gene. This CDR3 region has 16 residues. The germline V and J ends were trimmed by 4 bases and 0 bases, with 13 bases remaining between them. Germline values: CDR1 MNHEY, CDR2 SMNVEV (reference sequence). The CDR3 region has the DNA TGTGCCAGCAGTTCCCTCGGAGTTAGCTCCTACAATGAGCAGTTCTTC. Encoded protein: CASSSLGVSSYNEQFF.

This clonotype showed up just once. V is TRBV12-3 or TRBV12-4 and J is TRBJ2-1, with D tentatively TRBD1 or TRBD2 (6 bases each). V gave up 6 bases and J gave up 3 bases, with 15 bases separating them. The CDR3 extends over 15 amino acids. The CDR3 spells CASSLGGNNYNEQFF. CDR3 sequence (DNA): TGTGCCAGCAGCCTAGGGGGGAACAACTACAATGAGCAGTTCTTC.

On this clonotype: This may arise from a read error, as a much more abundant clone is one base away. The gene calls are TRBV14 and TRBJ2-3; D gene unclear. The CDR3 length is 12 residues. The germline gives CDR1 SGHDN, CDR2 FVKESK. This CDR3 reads CACSMSPGTQYF. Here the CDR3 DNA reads TGTGCCTGCAGTATGAGTCCCGGTACGCAGTATTTT.

The DNA of the CDR3 is TGTGCCAGTAGACCCGACAGGGTAAGCAATCAGCCCCAGCATTTT. Translation gives CASRPDRVSNQPQHF. The V gene is TRBV19, the J gene TRBJ1-5; 7 positions agree with TRBD1. The V segment lost 6 bases and the J segment 1 base; nucleotides outside the gene matches: 6. From germline, CDR1 is LNHDA and CDR2 SQIVND (reference sequence). The CDR3 runs to 15 residues.

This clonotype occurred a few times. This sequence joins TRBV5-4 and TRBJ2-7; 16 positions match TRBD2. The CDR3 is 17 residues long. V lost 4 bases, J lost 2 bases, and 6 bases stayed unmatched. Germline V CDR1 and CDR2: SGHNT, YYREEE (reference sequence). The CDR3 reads CASSRQGLAGGPYEQYF. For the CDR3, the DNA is TGTGCCAGCAGCCGACAGGGACTAGCGGGAGGGCCCTACGAGCAGTACTTC.

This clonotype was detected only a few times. This CDR3 is CASSQEVEGSAKNIQYF. In nucleotides, the CDR3 is TGTGCCAGCAGCCAAGAAGTCGAGGGGTCGGCCAAAAACATTCAGTACTTC. The chain recombines TRBV4-2 with TRBJ2-4; D is possibly TRBD1 or TRBD2 (5 bases each). CDR3 size: 17 residues. Trimming pared 0 bases from V and 1 base from J, leaving 13 bases between. CDR1 and CDR2 from the germline V gene are LGHNA and YNFKEQ.

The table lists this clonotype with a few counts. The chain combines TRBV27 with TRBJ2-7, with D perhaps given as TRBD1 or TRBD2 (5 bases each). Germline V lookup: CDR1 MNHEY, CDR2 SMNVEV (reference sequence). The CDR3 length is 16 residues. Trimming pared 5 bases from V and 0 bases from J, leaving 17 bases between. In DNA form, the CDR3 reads TGTGCCAGCAGTGTAGACTATTTAGGGGCCTCCTACGAGCAGTACTTC. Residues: CASSVDYLGASYEQYF.

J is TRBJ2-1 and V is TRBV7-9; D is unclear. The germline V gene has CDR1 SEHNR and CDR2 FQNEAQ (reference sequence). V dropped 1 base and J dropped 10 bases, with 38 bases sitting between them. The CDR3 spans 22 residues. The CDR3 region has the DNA TGTGCCAGCAGCTTAGGTCCTTCCGGGCCGTTGGAAACCAAAAACAACCCCAGCGAGCAGTTCTTC. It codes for CASSLGPSGPLETKNNPSEQFF.

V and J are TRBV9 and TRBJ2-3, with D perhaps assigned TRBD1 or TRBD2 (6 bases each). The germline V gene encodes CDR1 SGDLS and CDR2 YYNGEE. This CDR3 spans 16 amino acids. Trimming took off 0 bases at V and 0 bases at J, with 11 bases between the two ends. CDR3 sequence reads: CASSVVGGQSTDTQYF. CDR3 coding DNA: TGTGCCAGCAGCGTAGTGGGGGGACAAAGCACAGATACGCAGTATTTT.

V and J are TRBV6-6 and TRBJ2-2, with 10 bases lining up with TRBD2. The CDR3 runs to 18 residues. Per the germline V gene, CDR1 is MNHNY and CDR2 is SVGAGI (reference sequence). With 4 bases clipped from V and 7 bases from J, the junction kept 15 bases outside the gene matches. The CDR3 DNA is TGTGCCAGCAGTTCGACGGTCCTAGCGGGAGAACGGAACGGGGAGCTGTTTTTT. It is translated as CASSSTVLAGERNGELFF.

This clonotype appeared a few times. The CDR3 sequence: CASSWIAANYGYTF. CDR3 bases: TGTGCCAGCAGCTGGATTGCAGCTAACTATGGCTACACCTTC. This chain joins TRBV7-2 and TRBJ1-2; D not certain. V shed 4 bases and J shed 0 bases, with 9 bases lying between them. In germline, CDR1 is SGHTA, CDR2 FQGNSA. The length of the CDR3 is 14 residues.

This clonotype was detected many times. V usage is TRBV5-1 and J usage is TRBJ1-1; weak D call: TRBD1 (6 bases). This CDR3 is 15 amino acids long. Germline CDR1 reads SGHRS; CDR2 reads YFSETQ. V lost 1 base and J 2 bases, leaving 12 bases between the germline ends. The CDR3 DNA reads TGCGCCAGCAGCTTGCTTAAGGGGGGCAACACTGAAGCTTTCTTT. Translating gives CASSLLKGGNTEAFF.